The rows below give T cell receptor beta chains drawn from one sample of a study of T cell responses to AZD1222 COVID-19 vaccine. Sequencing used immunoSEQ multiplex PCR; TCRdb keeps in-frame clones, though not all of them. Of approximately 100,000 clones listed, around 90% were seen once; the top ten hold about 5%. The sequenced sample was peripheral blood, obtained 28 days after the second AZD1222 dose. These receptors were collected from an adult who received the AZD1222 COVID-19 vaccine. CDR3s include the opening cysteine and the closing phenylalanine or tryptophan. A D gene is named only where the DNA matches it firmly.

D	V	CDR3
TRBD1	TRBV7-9	CASSLRGTGDGYTF
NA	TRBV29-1	CSVGGDGREQYF
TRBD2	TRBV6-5	CASSSGTSGRYEQYF
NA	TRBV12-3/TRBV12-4	CASSLGRGYTF
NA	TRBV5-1	CASSQGLSGTEAFF
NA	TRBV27	CAIQPPGQMVHEQFF
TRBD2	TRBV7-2	CASSLSGGVYEQYF
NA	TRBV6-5	CASSYSGAGNTEAFF
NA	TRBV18	CASSGGAGNTIYF
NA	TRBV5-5	CASSLQAVYNEQFF
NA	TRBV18	CASSPGLGETQYF
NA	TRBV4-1	CASSLTDFGTDTQYF
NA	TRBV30	CAWSGTYNGYTF
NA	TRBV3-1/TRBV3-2	CASSQDSRGTQYF
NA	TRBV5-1	CASTPGGGNTIYF
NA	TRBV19	CASLVSEGDQPQHF